These T cell receptor beta chains were read from a single sample in a study of CD4 T cells in relation to SARS-CoV-2 and coronaviruses. Assay: immunoSEQ multiplex PCR; the TCRdb copy retains only in-frame clones and omits some. There are more than 35,000 clones in the sample; around 80% occur only once, and less than 3.5% lies in the top ten. For these receptors, no antigen is known. The sequenced sample was memory CD4+ T cells from PBMCs, cultured in vitro. The receptor source for this set is an adult with COVID-19. Both conserved end residues are part of each CDR3. A D gene is named only where the DNA matches it firmly. A row's size may be missing; if present it is once, few, many or a size class.

TRBJ1-2,TRBV6-5,.,.,CASSPREPGAYGYTF,TGTGCCAGCAGTCCCCGTGAACCAGGGGCCTATGGCTACACCTTC
TRBJ2-3,TRBV7-9,.,once,CASSRAVITDTQYF,TGTGCCAGCAGCCGAGCGGTAATCACAGATACGCAGTATTTT
TRBJ1-5,TRBV28,.,.,CASNSVGLPSNQPQHF,TGTGCCAGCAATAGCGTAGGCCTTCCTAGCAATCAGCCCCAGCATTTT
TRBJ1-2,TRBV28,.,.,CASSRLGANYGYTF,TGTGCCAGCAGCCGTCTAGGGGCTAACTATGGCTACACCTTC
TRBJ2-7,TRBV7-2,.,once,CASSLGRDMGEQYF,TGTGCCAGCAGCTTAGGGCGGGATATGGGGGAGCAGTACTTC
TRBJ2-7,TRBV2,.,.,CASSLEPVAYEQYF,TGTGCCAGCAGTTTAGAACCGGTGGCCTACGAGCAGTACTTC
TRBJ2-7,TRBV29-1,.,.,CSVEVPPGGQYEQYF,TGCAGCGTTGAAGTCCCACCGGGGGGACAATACGAGCAGTACTTC
TRBJ2-7,TRBV12-3/TRBV12-4,.,.,CASSLGALGEQYF,TGTGCCAGCAGTTTAGGGGCATTAGGCGAGCAGTACTTC
TRBJ2-7,TRBV20-1,.,.,CSGGSSYEQYF,TGCAGCGGAGGGAGCTCCTACGAGCAGTACTTC
TRBJ2-3,TRBV19,.,once,CATAAGYTQYF,TGTGCCACCGCGGCGGGATATACGCAGTATTTT
TRBJ1-2,TRBV5-1,.,.,CASRPILRGSYGYTF,TGCGCCAGCCGGCCAATCCTACGGGGATCCTATGGCTACACCTTC
TRBJ2-5,TRBV15,TRBD1,.,CATSRTGGWETQYF,TGTGCCACCAGCAGGACAGGGGGCTGGGAGACCCAGTACTTC
TRBJ1-1,TRBV10-1,.,.,CASSESIITEAFF,TGCGCCAGCAGTGAGTCAATTATCACTGAAGCTTTCTTT
TRBJ2-5,TRBV24-1,.,.,CATSDWQGRQETQYF,TGTGCCACCAGTGATTGGCAGGGCCGCCAAGAGACCCAGTACTTC
TRBJ2-3,TRBV5-6,TRBD2,.,CASSSWTSGKPDTQYF,TGTGCCAGCAGTTCCTGGACTAGCGGGAAACCAGATACGCAGTATTTT
TRBJ2-3,TRBV5-1,TRBD2,.,CASSLVAGEDTQYF,TGCGCCAGCAGCTTGGTAGCGGGAGAGGATACGCAGTATTTT
TRBJ2-7,TRBV24-1,TRBD1,.,CATSDSDRVSHEQYF,TGTGCCACCAGTGACTCCGACAGGGTTAGCCACGAGCAGTACTTC
TRBJ1-6,TRBV4-3,.,.,CASSQAGTQTPLHF,TGCGCCAGCAGCCAAGCCGGGACCCAAACACCCCTCCACTTT
TRBJ1-4,TRBV3-1/TRBV3-2,.,.,CASSQADVNEKLFF,TGTGCCAGCAGCCAAGCAGACGTCAATGAAAAACTGTTTTTT
TRBJ1-5,TRBV28,.,few,CASSSMLGIAGNQPQHF,TGTGCCAGCAGTTCTATGTTGGGGATTGCAGGCAATCAGCCCCAGCATTTT
TRBJ1-1,TRBV20-1,.,.,CSASKTGWEAFF,TGCAGTGCTAGTAAGACGGGGTGGGAGGCTTTCTTT
TRBJ2-2,TRBV7-2,TRBD2,.,CASSLVSGRRTGELFF,TGTGCCAGCAGCTTAGTAAGCGGGAGAAGGACCGGGGAGCTGTTTTTT
TRBJ2-3,TRBV3-1/TRBV3-2,TRBD2,.,CASSSRSGRAIADTQYF,TGTGCCAGCAGCTCCCGGAGCGGGAGGGCCATCGCAGATACGCAGTATTTT
TRBJ2-1,TRBV21-1,.,.,CASSKVEASDVYNEQFF,TGTGCCAGCAGCAAAGTAGAGGCTAGCGACGTATACAATGAGCAGTTCTTC